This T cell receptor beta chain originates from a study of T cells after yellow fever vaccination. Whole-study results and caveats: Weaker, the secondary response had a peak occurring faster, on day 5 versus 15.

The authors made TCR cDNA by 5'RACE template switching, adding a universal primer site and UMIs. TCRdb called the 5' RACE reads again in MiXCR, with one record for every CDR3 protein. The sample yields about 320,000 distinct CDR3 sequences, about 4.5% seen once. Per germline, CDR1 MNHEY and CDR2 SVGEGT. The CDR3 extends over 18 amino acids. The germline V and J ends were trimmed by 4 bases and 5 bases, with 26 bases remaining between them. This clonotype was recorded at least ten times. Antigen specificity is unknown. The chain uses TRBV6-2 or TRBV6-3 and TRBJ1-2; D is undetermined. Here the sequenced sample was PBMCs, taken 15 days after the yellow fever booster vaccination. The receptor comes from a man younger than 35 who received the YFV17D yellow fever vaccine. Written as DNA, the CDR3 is TGTGCCAGCAGTTCACTCATCCTGGGATCCCCAGCGGATTATGGCTACACCTTC. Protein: CASSSLILGSPADYGYTF.